This T cell receptor beta chain stems from a study of PD-1 blockade in classical Hodgkin lymphoma. This clone appeared a few times. The antigen remains unidentified. Sequenced by immunoSEQ multiplex PCR; TCRdb stores in-frame clones only, minus some. In the table there are about 25,000 clones, 65% to 80% of which are singletons. Findings and caveats of the study: The study found complete responders had baseline diversity similar to newly diagnosed patients.

Every single patient, without exception, relapsed after autologous stem cell transplantation, and brentuximab vedotin exposure varied. The CDR3 has 14 amino acids. Germline V gene data show CDR1 as MGHDK and CDR2 as SYGVNS. After removal of 6 bases from V and 9 bases from J, the junction contained 11 bases not matched to a gene. Sequences were derived from peripheral blood mononuclear cells (PBMCs), sampled before the second cycle of nivolumab. The V gene is TRBV25-1, the J gene TRBJ2-1; 7 nucleotides agree with TRBD2. This sequence was found in a human donor with classical Hodgkin lymphoma. CDR3 bases: TGTGCCAGCAGCGGTCTGCGGGAGACGGCTGAGCAGTTCTTC. Translation: CASSGLRETAEQFF.